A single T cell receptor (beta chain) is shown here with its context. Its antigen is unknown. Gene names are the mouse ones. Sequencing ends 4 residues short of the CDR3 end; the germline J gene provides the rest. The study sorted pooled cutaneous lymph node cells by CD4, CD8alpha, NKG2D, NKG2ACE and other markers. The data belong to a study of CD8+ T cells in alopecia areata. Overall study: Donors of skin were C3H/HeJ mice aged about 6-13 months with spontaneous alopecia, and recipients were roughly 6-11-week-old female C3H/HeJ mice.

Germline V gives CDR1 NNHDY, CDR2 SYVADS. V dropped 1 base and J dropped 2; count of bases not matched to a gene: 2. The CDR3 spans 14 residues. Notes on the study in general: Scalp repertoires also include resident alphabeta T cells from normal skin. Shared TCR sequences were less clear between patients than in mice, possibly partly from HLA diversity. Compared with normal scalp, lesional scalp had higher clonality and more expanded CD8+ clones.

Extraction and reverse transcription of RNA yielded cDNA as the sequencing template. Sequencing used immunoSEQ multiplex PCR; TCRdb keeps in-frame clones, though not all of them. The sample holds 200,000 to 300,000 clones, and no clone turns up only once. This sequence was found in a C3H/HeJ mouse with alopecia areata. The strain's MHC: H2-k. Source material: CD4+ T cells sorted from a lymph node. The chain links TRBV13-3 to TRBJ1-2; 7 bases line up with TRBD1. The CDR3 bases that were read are TGTGCCAGCAGTGATCCCAGGGGGAACTCC. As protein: CASSDPRGNS. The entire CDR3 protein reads CASSDPRGNSDYTF.